This T cell receptor (beta chain) stems from a study of cytotoxic CD8 clonotypes in ibrutinib-treated CLL. Overall study results and limits: Clonality was higher at ibrutinib response and returned toward baseline at progression.

Turning to this clone: Its antigen remains unidentified.

The CDR3 length is 15 residues. The V end lost 0 bases, the J end lost 7 bases, and 15 bases lay between the germline ends. Germline V gene lookup returns CDR1 LGHNA and CDR2 YSLEER. Genomic DNA (about 2 micrograms) was obtained from cryopreserved PBMCs for construction of TCR beta libraries. TCRdb keeps only in-frame clones here, not all; method: immunoSEQ multiplex PCR. This sample has approximately 160,000 clones, with 70% to 90% found just once. This TCR derives from a human donor with chronic lymphocytic leukemia. The specimen comprised PBMCs, sampled at disease progression, from a patient treated with ibrutinib. V is TRBV4-3 and J is TRBJ1-1, with D uncertain. CDR3 protein: CASSQEWGLFGEAFF. The CDR3 DNA reads TGCGCCAGCAGCCAAGAATGGGGATTATTTGGTGAAGCTTTCTTT.